Presented here are 20 T cell receptor beta chains from one specimen sequenced in a study of radiation and T cells in renal cell carcinoma. Sequenced by immunoSEQ multiplex PCR; TCRdb stores in-frame clones only, minus some. The table has about 65,000 clones, roughly four fifths seen once. As for time point: blood 2 weeks post-SBRT. As for treatment: 15 Gy SBRT to primary tumor, nephrectomy 4 weeks later. This material consisted of blood, taken from a patient whose treatment included radiotherapy and nephrectomy. Source of these receptors: a man aged 55 to 70 with renal cell carcinoma.

This clone showed up just once. V is TRBV19 and J is TRBJ2-3; 7 positions match TRBD2. V shed 5 bases, J shed 3 bases, and the junction held 8 bases outside the gene matches. The germline V gene encodes CDR1 LNHDA and CDR2 SQIVND (reference sequence). The CDR3 is made up of 15 amino acids. The CDR3 DNA follows: TGTGCCAGTAGTCCCCTGGCGGGAGCGACAGATACGCAGTATTTT. Its protein is CASSPLAGATDTQYF.

The CDR3, as DNA: TGCAGCGTTGACCTGGAAGGCACTGAAGCTTTCTTT. It specifies CSVDLEGTEAFF. V is TRBV29-1 and J is TRBJ1-1; D remains unclear. The germline V and J ends were trimmed by 3 bases and 4 bases, with 9 bases remaining between them. The CDR3 covers 12 residues. Germline-derived CDR1 and CDR2 are SQVTM and ANQGSEA.

The count of this clone is one. The chain recombines TRBV6-6 with TRBJ1-2, with D possibly being TRBD1 (5 bases). CDR1 is MNHNY, CDR2 SVGAGI, per germline (reference sequence). Between the trimmed V and J ends, which lost 0 bases and 4 bases, there was a span of 9 bases. CDR3 length: 14 residues. Written as DNA, the CDR3 is TGTGCCAGCAGTTACTCAGAGGGGTCCTATGGCTACACCTTC. Translated, it gives CASSYSEGSYGYTF.

The V gene is TRBV6-4, the J gene TRBJ2-3, with D unresolved. The V gene lost 3 bases and the J gene lost 0 bases, with 7 bases spanning the gap. Germline loops: CDR1 MRHNA, CDR2 SNTAGT. This CDR3 is built from 14 residues. The CDR3 DNA reads TGTGCCAGCAGTGAGGGGTCTAGCACAGATACGCAGTATTTT. Translated, it gives CASSEGSSTDTQYF.

The chain combines TRBV11-3 with TRBJ2-7; D perhaps matches TRBD1 (7 bases). The CDR3 covers 14 residues. V lost 6 bases to trimming and J lost 4 bases, with 16 bases between them. Germline V gene sequence: CDR1 SGHNT, CDR2 YENEEA. The CDR3 here is CASRAGQTFYEQYV. The DNA for the CDR3 is TGTGCCAGCAGGGCGGGACAGACTTTTTACGAGCAGTACGTC.

The chain carries TRBV10-1 and TRBJ2-7; D gene uncertain. The CDR3 length is 12 residues. Trimming took 4 bases from V and 2 from J, leaving 6 bases between them. Per the germline V gene, CDR1 is WNHNN and CDR2 is SYGVQD (reference sequence). CDR3 region: CASSAGTYEQYF. Here the CDR3 DNA reads TGCGCCAGCAGTGCCGGAACCTACGAGCAGTACTTC.

The chain recombines TRBV5-6 with TRBJ1-4; D unclear. Looked up from germline, CDR1 is SGHDT and CDR2 is YYEEEE. V was shortened by 0 bases and J by 8 bases, with 8 bases between the two germline ends. CDR3 length equals 13 residues. The CDR3 reads CASSLVAGEKLFF. For the CDR3, the DNA is TGTGCCAGCAGCTTGGTGGCGGGGGAAAAACTGTTTTTT.

This clone was recorded only once. The rearrangement uses TRBV7-2 and TRBJ2-7; 12 nucleotides line up with TRBD2. This CDR3 has 17 amino acids. Trimming took 0 bases from V and 3 from J; bases not matched to a gene: 6. CDR1 is SGHTA, CDR2 FQGNSA, per germline. CDR3 in DNA: TGTGCCAGCAGCTTAGCTGGGACTAGCGGGCTGGGCTACGAGCAGTACTTC. Protein: CASSLAGTSGLGYEQYF.

The chain is built from TRBV18 and TRBJ2-2, with 8 bases lining up with TRBD1. The V segment lost 4 bases and the J segment 4 bases; nucleotides outside the gene matches: 5. Germline assignment: CDR1 KGHSH and CDR2 LQKENI. This CDR3 has 15 amino acids. The CDR3 DNA is TGTGCCAGCTCACTCACGGGACAGGCCACCGGGGAGCTGTTTTTT. Its protein product is CASSLTGQATGELFF.

This sequence joins TRBV5-5 and TRBJ1-2, with D unclear. With 0 bases removed from V and 3 bases from J, the gap between germline ends came to 12 bases. This CDR3 has 15 residues. CDR1 is SGHKS and CDR2 is YYEKEE in the germline V gene (reference sequence). The CDR3 spells CASSLDGTQYYGYTF. The CDR3 DNA follows: TGTGCCAGCAGCTTGGATGGTACCCAGTACTATGGCTACACCTTC.

This clone was observed a handful of times. The chain has TRBV6-1 and TRBJ2-4; D tentatively fits TRBD1 or TRBD2 (5 bases each). V dropped 3 bases and J dropped 1 base, with 7 bases sitting between them. Germline V gives CDR1 MNHNS, CDR2 SASEGT. The CDR3 is 14 residues long. The CDR3 nucleotides are TGTGCCAGCAGTGAGGGACGGGCCAAAAACATTCAGTACTTC. Its protein is CASSEGRAKNIQYF.

The gene calls are TRBV4-2 and TRBJ2-3; D ambiguous. CDR1 is LGHNA and CDR2 is YNFKEQ in the germline V gene. This CDR3 region has 17 residues. V lost 0 bases and J 2 bases, leaving 15 bases between the germline ends. The CDR3 region is CASSQDQRATFTDTQYF. Written as DNA, the CDR3 is TGTGCCAGCAGCCAAGATCAACGGGCCACTTTCACAGATACGCAGTATTTT.

This chain joins TRBV29-1 and TRBJ2-5; D perhaps matches TRBD1 (5 bases). This CDR3 is 12 amino acids long. V was pared by 6 bases and J by 1 base, with 9 bases between. From germline, CDR1 is SQVTM and CDR2 ANQGSEA. The CDR3 here is CSVQGRQETQYF. The CDR3 nucleotides are TGCAGCGTCCAGGGTCGCCAAGAGACCCAGTACTTC.

V gene TRBV9 combines with J gene TRBJ2-3; D is possibly TRBD2 (6 bases). CDR3 length: 15 amino acids. Germline assignment: CDR1 SGDLS and CDR2 YYNGEE. V dropped 0 bases and J dropped 4 bases, with 12 bases sitting between them. Here the CDR3 reads CASSVVAEVPDTQYF. The CDR3 DNA follows: TGTGCCAGCAGCGTAGTAGCGGAAGTCCCAGATACGCAGTATTTT.

The chain combines TRBV5-1 with TRBJ1-1; 8 nucleotides agree with TRBD1. V was pared by 4 bases and J by 2 bases, with 7 bases of the junction left unmatched. The V gene's germline CDR1 is SGHRS and CDR2 YFSETQ. The CDR3 contains 15 residues. The chain's CDR3 is CASSNQTGVNTEAFF. The CDR3 coding sequence is TGCGCCAGCAGCAATCAGACAGGGGTCAACACTGAAGCTTTCTTT.

This clone was detected once. J is TRBJ1-1 and V is TRBV19; tentatively, D is TRBD1 (5 bases). Trimming took 7 bases from V and 5 from J, leaving 11 bases between them. This CDR3 contains 12 residues. Germline lookup yields CDR1 LNHDA and CDR2 SQIVND (reference sequence). The CDR3 reads CASNLGPTEAFF. CDR3 DNA: TGTGCCAGTAATTTGGGACCGACTGAAGCTTTCTTT.

This rearrangement joins TRBV2 to TRBJ2-3; tentatively, D is TRBD2 (5 bases). The germline V gene encodes CDR1 SNHLY and CDR2 FYNNEI. V was shortened by 7 bases and J by 5 bases, with 10 bases between the two germline ends. CDR3 length: 12 amino acids. The CDR3 loop reads CASTLVGDTQYF. CDR3 coding DNA: TGTGCCAGCACACTAGTTGGAGATACGCAGTATTTT.

This clone was counted a few times. V and J are TRBV7-9 and TRBJ2-3, with 8 positions matching TRBD2. Looked up from germline, CDR1 is SEHNR and CDR2 is FQNEAQ (reference sequence). CDR3 length equals 15 residues. The ends lost 5 bases at V and 3 bases at J; junction bases unmatched: 7. This CDR3 reads CASSPIAGSTDTQYF. The CDR3 DNA reads as TGTGCCAGCAGCCCAATAGCGGGGAGTACAGATACGCAGTATTTT.

This chain joins TRBV2 and TRBJ2-1, with TRBD2 identical over 8 bases. J gave up 9 bases and V 8 bases, and 12 bases lay outside the gene matches. This CDR3 is built from 14 residues. Germline CDR1 SNHLY, CDR2 FYNNEI. CDR3 nucleotide sequence: TGTGCCAGCGTTACTAGCGGAGTTTTCGGTGAGCAGTTCTTC. Translating it yields CASVTSGVFGEQFF. The entire variable domain, with the rest obtained from reference TRBV2 and TRBJ2-1, is as follows: EPEVTQTPSHQVTQMGQEVILRCVPISNHLYFYWYRQILGQKVEFLVSFYNNEISEKSEIFDDQFSVERPDGSNFTLKIRSTKLEDSAMYFCASVTSGVFGEQFFGPGTRLTVL.

The chain uses TRBV5-1 and TRBJ2-1; 10 nucleotides align to TRBD2. CDR3 length: 18 residues. Trimming took 2 bases from V and 3 from J; bases not matched to a gene: 11. In germline, CDR1 is SGHRS, CDR2 YFSETQ. CDR3 sequence: CASSLGTSGASLYNEQFF. In DNA form, the CDR3 reads TGCGCCAGCAGCTTAGGAACTAGCGGGGCGAGCCTCTACAATGAGCAGTTCTTC.